This T cell receptor beta chain was documented in a study of T cells in Graves' hyperthyroidism and ophthalmopathy. General study points: A model built on 13 V-J features separated ophthalmopathy from stable hyperthyroidism.

CDR3 length: 16 residues. V gave up 5 bases and J gave up 1 base, with 12 bases separating them. In germline, CDR1 is MNHEY, CDR2 SVGEGT. What was amplified from RNA transcripts were TCR beta CDR3 regions. HTBI primers were employed in a first-round RT-PCR of the TCR CDR3. TCRdb re-analysed the multiplex PCR reads in MiXCR, keeping a single row per CDR3 protein. This sample has around 350,000 distinct CDR3 sequences, with under 15% found just once. About this clonotype: The antigen is undetermined.

Sequencing was carried out using blood. The TCR comes from a woman aged 18-35 years with Graves' hyperthyroidism. This chain uses TRBV6-2 or TRBV6-3 with TRBJ2-6, with TRBD1 as a possible D gene (5 bases). CDR3 protein: CASSKEAGSGANVLTF. The CDR3 DNA is TGTGCCAGCAGTAAGGAAGCAGGGTCTGGGGCCAACGTCCTGACTTTC.